These T cell receptor beta chains were read from a single sample in a study of blood T cell repertoires in COVID-19. The table came from immunoSEQ multiplex PCR; TCRdb's copy has only in-frame clones and leaves some out. This sample has approximately 82,000 clones, with about 89% found just once. Sample: PBMCs or T cells enriched from blood (not recorded which). Receptor source: a woman between 45 and 60 years old with acute COVID-19. Each CDR3 is given with its conserved first and last residue.

J,V,CDR3
TRBJ2-5,TRBV5-1,CASSFGPGTGGETQYF
TRBJ1-2,TRBV9,CASSVASRGVGYTF
TRBJ1-1,TRBV5-1,CASSSQTGGNTEAFF
TRBJ1-2,TRBV25-1,CASSEGGTGTNYGYTF
TRBJ2-7,TRBV5-4,CASSPSGKETEQYF
TRBJ2-1,TRBV7-9,CASSLRTDYNEQFF
TRBJ1-3,TRBV13,CASSLEHFSGNTIYF
TRBJ2-7,TRBV19,CASSISGLAPEQYF
TRBJ2-2,TRBV29-1,CSVGEGGRGELFF
TRBJ1-4,TRBV27,CASSLFGTAPEKLFF
TRBJ2-7,TRBV3-1/TRBV3-2,CASSRQGEQYF
TRBJ2-1,TRBV29-1,CSVEDQDSSTYNEQFF
TRBJ1-5,TRBV7-2,CASSLVLGGATNQPQHF
TRBJ1-4,TRBV29-1,CSVDGGGNEKLFF
TRBJ2-7,TRBV12-3/TRBV12-4,CASSPGTAYEQYF
TRBJ2-7,TRBV6-2/TRBV6-3,CASSLSQVTHYDEQYF
TRBJ2-7,TRBV3-1/TRBV3-2,CASSQWGEGRSYEQYF
TRBJ1-1,TRBV27,CASSLVYPGQNTEAFF
TRBJ2-2,TRBV19,CASSPRTVANTGELFF
TRBJ2-7,TRBV11-1,CASSFPGQRWSVQYF
TRBJ2-5,TRBV7-2,CASSAGLATETQYF
TRBJ1-1,TRBV6-1,CASSEAGGVSTEAFF
TRBJ2-7,TRBV4-3,CASSPQSSGGSEQYF
TRBJ2-5,TRBV27,CASSLFGTEETQYF
TRBJ2-2,TRBV18,CASSPIRAGGTGELFF
TRBJ2-5,TRBV19,CASSTGTAQETQYF
TRBJ2-3,TRBV7-3,CASSLSGDSSTDTQYF
TRBJ1-1,TRBV19,CASSLTHIRGKANTEAFF
TRBJ2-7,TRBV2,CASRDVANLSYEQYF
TRBJ1-6,TRBV4-3,CASSQDGGHYNSPLHF
TRBJ1-5,TRBV15,CATSRGQGDGNQPQHF
TRBJ2-5,TRBV30,CAWTSGSQETQYF
TRBJ1-1,TRBV27,CASSLLGVIRPIRLMNTEAFF
TRBJ1-2,TRBV11-2,CASSLGSLGMGSLYGYTF
TRBJ1-2,TRBV19,CASSTTGEPGGYTF
TRBJ2-2,TRBV7-7,CASSPGLQGTGELFF
TRBJ2-3,TRBV9,CASTAVLGLASDTQYF
TRBJ2-5,TRBV11-2,CASSFLERWETQYF
TRBJ2-3,TRBV24-1,CATSDRGTSGGLTDTQYF
TRBJ2-7,TRBV6-5,CASSTDSSYEQYF
TRBJ1-2,TRBV19,CASSTTGIRVGGYTF
TRBJ2-3,TRBV5-4,CASSLAGGDTQYF
TRBJ1-4,TRBV19,CASGGGSNEKLFF
TRBJ1-2,TRBV4-2,CASSAQGPEGYTF
TRBJ2-3,TRBV2,CASSIVPSGAYTDTQYF
TRBJ1-6,TRBV27,CASSPTVPVSALHF
TRBJ1-2,TRBV12-3/TRBV12-4,CASSFGGNGYTF
TRBJ1-2,TRBV11-3,CASSGQGARGYTF
TRBJ1-1,TRBV29-1,CSVTGAGGITEAFF
TRBJ1-5,TRBV19,CATRRDYANQPQHF
TRBJ2-3,TRBV2,CASSKAGTARTDTQYF